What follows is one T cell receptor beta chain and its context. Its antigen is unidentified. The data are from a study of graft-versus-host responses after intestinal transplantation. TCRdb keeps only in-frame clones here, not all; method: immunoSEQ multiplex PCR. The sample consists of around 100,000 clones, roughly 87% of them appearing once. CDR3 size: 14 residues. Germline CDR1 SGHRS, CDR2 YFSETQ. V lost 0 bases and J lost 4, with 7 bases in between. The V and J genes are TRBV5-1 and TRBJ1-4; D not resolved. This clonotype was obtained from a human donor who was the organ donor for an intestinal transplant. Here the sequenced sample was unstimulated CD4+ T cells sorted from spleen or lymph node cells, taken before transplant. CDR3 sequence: CASSLGAVNEKLFF. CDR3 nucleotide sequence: TGCGCCAGCAGCTTGGGGGCGGTTAATGAAAAACTGTTTTTT.